The clone carrying this TCR beta chain was counted a single time. Sequencing was performed with immunoSEQ multiplex PCR; in TCRdb, only in-frame clones are kept and a portion is missing. This table holds more than 300,000 clones, 85% found once. As for treatment: approximately 18 received Ad26.COV2.S at low or high dose, single or two shots; roughly five received placebo; per-sample allocation not given. All samples were drawn on day 63, counting from the first vaccine or placebo injection. Built on an Ad26 vector, the vaccine expressed Wuhan-strain SARS-CoV-2 spike. The sample is drawn from a study of Ad26.COV2.S vaccination and SARS-CoV-2 variants. About the research overall: The donor belonged to the COV1001 Ad26.COV2.S trial arm.

Unmatched junction bases numbered 1, after V lost 0 bases and J lost 2 bases. The CDR3 loop spans 15 amino acids. Germline CDR1 reads SGHKS; CDR2 reads YYEKEE (reference sequence). The V gene is TRBV5-5, the J gene TRBJ2-2; 7 bases line up with TRBD2. The specimen was peripheral blood, collected in a trial of Ad26.COV2.S vaccine versus placebo. This TCR came from a person between 18 and 65 years old who received the Ad26.COV2.S COVID-19 vaccine or a placebo. CDR3 residues: CASSLAGGNTGELFF. The DNA of the CDR3 is TGTGCCAGCAGCTTGGCGGGGGGAAACACCGGGGAGCTGTTTTTT.